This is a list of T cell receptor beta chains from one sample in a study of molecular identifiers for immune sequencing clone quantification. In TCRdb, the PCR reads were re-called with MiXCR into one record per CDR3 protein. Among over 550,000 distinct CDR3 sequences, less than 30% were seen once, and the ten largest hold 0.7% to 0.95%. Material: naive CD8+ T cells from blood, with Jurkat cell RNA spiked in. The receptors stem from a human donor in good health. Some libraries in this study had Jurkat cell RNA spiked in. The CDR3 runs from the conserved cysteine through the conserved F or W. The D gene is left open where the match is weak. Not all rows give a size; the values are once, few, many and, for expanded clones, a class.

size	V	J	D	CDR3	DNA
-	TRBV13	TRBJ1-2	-	CASSPQKTNYGYTF	TGTGCCAGCAGCCCCCAGAAAACTAACTATGGCTACACCTTC
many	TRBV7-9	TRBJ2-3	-	CASSLVQTGTDTQYF	TGTGCCAGCAGCTTAGTGCAAACCGGCACAGATACGCAGTATTTT
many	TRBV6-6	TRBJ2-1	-	CASSMGLGNEQFF	TGTGCCAGCAGTATGGGACTGGGGAATGAGCAGTTCTTC
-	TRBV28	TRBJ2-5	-	CASSFVMASGETQYF	TGTGCCAGCAGTTTTGTTATGGCCTCCGGGGAGACCCAGTACTTC
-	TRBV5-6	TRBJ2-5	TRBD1	CASTYLTGTAPKTQYF	TGTGCCAGCACCTACCTAACCGGGACAGCCCCGAAGACCCAGTACTTC
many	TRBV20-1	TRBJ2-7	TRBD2	CSAGQGLAGGLSSYEQYF	TGCAGTGCCGGACAGGGTCTAGCGGGGGGGCTTAGCTCCTACGAGCAGTACTTC
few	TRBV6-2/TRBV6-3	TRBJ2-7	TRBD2	CASSWTSGRLYEQYF	TGTGCCAGCAGTTGGACTAGCGGGAGGCTCTACGAGCAGTACTTC
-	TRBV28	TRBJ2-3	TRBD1	CASSSRTGQYTDTPYF	TGTGCCAGCAGTTCCCGGACAGGGCAGTACACCGATACGCCGTATTTT
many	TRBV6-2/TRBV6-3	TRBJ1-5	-	CASSYSARQVHSNQPQHF	TGTGCCAGCAGTTACTCCGCCCGACAGGTTCATAGCAATCAGCCCCAGCATTTT
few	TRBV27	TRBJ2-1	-	CASSLSGVNEQFF	TGTGCCAGCAGTTTATCCGGGGTCAATGAGCAGTTCTTC
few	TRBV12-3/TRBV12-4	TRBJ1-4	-	CASSLSKGRLGTDWEKLFF	TGTGCCAGCAGTTTAAGTAAAGGAAGGTTAGGGACGGACTGGGAAAAACTGTTTTTT
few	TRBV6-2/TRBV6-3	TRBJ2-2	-	CASSYSRPYTGELFF	TGTGCCAGCAGTTACTCCCGGCCGTACACCGGGGAGCTGTTTTTT
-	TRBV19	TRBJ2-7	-	CASSRRQAAYEQYF	TGTGCCAGTAGCCGACGGCAGGCCGCCTACGAGCAGTACTTC
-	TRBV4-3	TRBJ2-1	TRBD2	CASSHLAGGSGYNEQFF	TGCGCCAGCAGCCACCTAGCGGGAGGGTCCGGGTACAATGAGCAGTTCTTC
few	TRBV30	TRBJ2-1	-	CAWTVTYNGQFF	TGTGCCTGGACCGTTACCTACAATGGGCAGTTCTTC
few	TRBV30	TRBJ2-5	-	CAWSVRPRGSGVQETQYF	TGTGCCTGGAGTGTACGTCCAAGGGGAAGTGGGGTCCAAGAGACCCAGTACTTC
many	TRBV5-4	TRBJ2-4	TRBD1	CATGDSLNIQYF	TGTGCCACTGGGGACAGCTTAAACATTCAGTACTTC
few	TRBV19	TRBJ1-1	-	CASKDSGNTEAFF	TGTGCCAGTAAGGACAGCGGGAACACTGAAGCTTTCTTT
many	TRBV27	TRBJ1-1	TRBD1	CASSSGTAMNTEAFF	TGTGCCAGCAGTTCCGGGACAGCCATGAACACTGAAGCTTTCTTT
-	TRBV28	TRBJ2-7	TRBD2	CASSPTSGRYYEQYF	TGTGCCAGCAGTCCGACTAGCGGGAGGTATTACGAGCAGTACTTC
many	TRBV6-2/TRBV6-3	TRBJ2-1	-	CASSSGSKQFF	TGTGCCAGCAGTTCCGGGAGCAAGCAGTTCTTC
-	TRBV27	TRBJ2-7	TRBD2	CASRPASGMTYEQYF	TGTGCCAGCCGGCCAGCTAGCGGGATGACTTACGAGCAGTACTTC
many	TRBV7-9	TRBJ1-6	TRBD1	CASSLQGLGDSPLHF	TGTGCCAGCAGTTTACAGGGGCTAGGAGATTCACCCCTCCACTTT
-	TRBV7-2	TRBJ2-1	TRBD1	CASSLKGGTGLMLGYNEQLF	TGTGCCAGCAGCTTAAAGGGCGGGACAGGGCTCATGTTGGGCTACAATGAGCAGCTCTTC
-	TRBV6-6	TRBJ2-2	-	CASSYPNFRTGELFF	TGTGCCAGCAGTTACCCTAACTTTAGGACCGGGGAGCTGTTTTTT
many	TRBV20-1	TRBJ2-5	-	CSARDMGETQYF	TGCAGTGCTAGAGATATGGGGGAGACCCAGTACTTC
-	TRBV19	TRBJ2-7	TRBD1	CASSGTGSNDEQYF	TGTGCCAGTAGTGGGACAGGGTCAAACGACGAGCAGTACTTC
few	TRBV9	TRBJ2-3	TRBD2	CASSVERRGGGTDTQYF	TGTGCCAGCAGCGTAGAACGGCGGGGGGGCGGCACAGATACGCAGTATTTT
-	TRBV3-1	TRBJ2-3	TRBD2	CASSQDFAGVSTDTQYF	TGTGCCAGCAGCCAGGATTTTGCGGGGGTAAGCACAGATACGCAGTATTTT
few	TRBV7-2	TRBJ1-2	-	CASSSRESLNYGYTF	TGTGCCAGCAGCTCACGGGAGTCACTAAACTATGGCTACACCTTC
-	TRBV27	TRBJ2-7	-	CASGLLGGGGEQYF	TGTGCCAGCGGCCTTTTAGGAGGGGGAGGCGAGCAGTACTTC
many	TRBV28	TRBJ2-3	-	CASSLWVSDPTDTQYF	TGTGCCAGCAGTTTATGGGTTAGCGACCCCACAGATACGCAGTATTTT
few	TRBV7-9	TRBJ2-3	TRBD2	CASSSRLAGKQSSTDTQYF	TGTGCCAGCAGCTCGAGGCTAGCGGGGAAACAGTCTAGCACAGATACGCAGTATTTT
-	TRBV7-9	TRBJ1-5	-	CASSAGDWFDQPRHF	TGTGCCAGCAGCGCAGGGGATTGGTTTGATCAGCCCCGGCATTTT
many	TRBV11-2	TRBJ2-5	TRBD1	CASSLDFTGDRGQETQYF	TGTGCCAGCAGCTTGGATTTCACGGGGGACAGGGGGCAAGAGACCCAGTACTTC
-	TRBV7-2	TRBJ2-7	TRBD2	CASSPWTSGDYEQYF	TGTGCCAGCAGCCCATGGACTAGCGGGGACTACGAGCAGTACTTC